This is a list of T cell receptor beta chains from one sample in a study of shared clonotypes between healthy human individuals. The data were produced by immunoSEQ multiplex PCR, yet TCRdb's version contains in-frame clones alone and is incomplete. The data show more than 500,000 clones, roughly 95% seen once. The sequencing input was naive CD4+ T cells sorted from blood. All receptors derive from a woman younger than 45 in good health. Each CDR3 is given with its conserved first and last residue. The D gene is left open where the match is weak. Where a row states a size, it is once, few, many or the class of an expanded clone; other rows omit it.

d_gene | j_gene | v_gene | abundance | CDR3aa | CDR3nt
TRBD1 | TRBJ1-2 | TRBV6-1 | NA | CASSQTGPLGYTF | TGTGCCAGCAGTCAGACAGGGCCCCTCGGCTACACCTTC
TRBD1 | TRBJ2-1 | TRBV25-1 | once | CASSDNRDSRGADEQFF | TGTGCCAGCAGTGACAACAGGGACAGTCGAGGGGCGGATGAGCAGTTCTTC
TRBD2 | TRBJ2-3 | TRBV2 | NA | CASSQGLGADTQYF | TGTGCCAGCAGCCAAGGACTAGGTGCAGATACGCAGTATTTT
NA | TRBJ2-7 | TRBV7-6 | NA | CASSPGPGSLEQYF | TGTGCCAGCAGCCCCGGACCAGGGAGTCTCGAGCAGTACTTC
NA | TRBJ1-3 | TRBV27 | NA | CASSPPEGNTIYF | TGTGCCAGCAGTCCGCCGGAAGGGAACACCATATATTTT
NA | TRBJ2-3 | TRBV25-1 | NA | CASSEWKGTDTQYF | TGTGCCAGCAGTGAATGGAAAGGGACAGATACGCAGTATTTT
NA | TRBJ2-7 | TRBV19 | NA | CASSTRLGEVDYEQYF | TGTGCCAGTAGTACCCGACTCGGGGAGGTGGACTACGAGCAGTACTTC
TRBD2 | TRBJ2-3 | TRBV6-4 | NA | CASSAGSSGMSDTQYF | TGTGCCAGCAGTGCTGGGTCTAGCGGGATGTCAGATACGCAGTATTTT
NA | TRBJ1-5 | TRBV28 | few | CASTPVGNQPQHF | TGTGCCAGCACCCCTGTGGGAAATCAGCCCCAGCATTTT
NA | TRBJ1-5 | TRBV4-2 | NA | CASSQEGYSNQPQHF | TGTGCCAGCAGCCAAGAGGGGTATAGCAATCAGCCCCAGCATTTT
NA | TRBJ1-1 | TRBV19 | NA | CASSIHGQGRINTEAFF | TGTGCCAGTAGTATACATGGCCAGGGGAGGATCAACACTGAAGCTTTCTTT
TRBD2 | TRBJ2-1 | TRBV9 | NA | CASSSHSGKHYNEQFF | TGTGCCAGCAGCTCCCATAGCGGGAAGCACTACAATGAGCAGTTCTTC
NA | TRBJ2-2 | TRBV19 | NA | CASSAGTVLLGELFF | TGTGCCAGTTCGGCGGGGACAGTCTTATTGGGGGAGCTGTTTTTT
NA | TRBJ2-3 | TRBV27 | NA | CASSFGYGDTDTQYF | TGTGCCAGCAGTTTCGGGTATGGGGACACAGATACGCAGTATTTT
NA | TRBJ2-7 | TRBV7-2 | NA | CASSLEMAAYEQYF | TGTGCCAGCAGCTTAGAAATGGCAGCCTACGAGCAGTACTTC
TRBD1 | TRBJ1-1 | TRBV6-6 | NA | CASSLGTGREGTEAFF | TGTGCCAGCAGTCTAGGGACAGGGCGCGAGGGGACTGAAGCTTTCTTT
NA | TRBJ1-5 | TRBV27 | NA | CASSLTAGSSNQPQHF | TGTGCCAGCAGTTTGACGGCAGGAAGTAGCAATCAGCCCCAGCATTTT
TRBD1 | TRBJ1-2 | TRBV2 | NA | CASREGQGILGYTF | TGTGCCAGCAGAGAGGGACAGGGGATACTTGGCTACACCTTC
NA | TRBJ2-1 | TRBV29-1 | NA | CSSRAGSSYNEQFF | TGCAGCTCTCGGGCGGGAAGCTCCTACAATGAGCAGTTCTTC
TRBD2 | TRBJ2-3 | TRBV6-4 | once | CASSDASGRGRDTQYF | TGTGCCAGCAGTGACGCTAGCGGGAGGGGTAGAGATACGCAGTATTTT
TRBD2 | TRBJ2-3 | TRBV28 | NA | CASSPGWRKSGSRGSTDTQYF | TGTGCCAGCAGCCCAGGGTGGCGGAAAAGCGGGAGCAGAGGAAGCACAGATACGCAGTATTTT
TRBD2 | TRBJ2-7 | TRBV4-1 | once | CASSSRRGEGLGEQYF | TGCGCCAGCAGCTCCCGACGGGGGGAGGGGCTCGGGGAGCAGTACTTC
NA | TRBJ2-7 | TRBV18 | once | CASSPSGGEQYF | TGTGCCAGCTCACCATCTGGGGGCGAGCAGTACTTC
TRBD2 | TRBJ2-5 | TRBV28 | NA | CASSLSRDYGGETQYF | TGTGCCAGCAGTTTATCCCGGGACTACGGAGGGGAGACCCAGTACTTC
TRBD1 | TRBJ1-1 | TRBV18 | NA | CASSPDQGGTEAFF | TGTGCCAGCTCACCAGACCAGGGGGGGACTGAAGCTTTCTTT
TRBD1 | TRBJ2-7 | TRBV7-6 | NA | CASSLGANPQGDNEQYF | TGTGCCAGCAGCTTAGGGGCCAACCCACAGGGGGATAACGAGCAGTACTTC
NA | TRBJ1-2 | TRBV28 | NA | CASSLLSGGGYGYTF | TGTGCCAGCAGTTTATTGTCGGGGGGCGGCTATGGCTACACCTTC
NA | TRBJ2-7 | TRBV27 | NA | CASSFSPPLVAVTGEQYF | TGTGCCAGCAGTTTCTCCCCCCCCCTGGTAGCTGTGACGGGAGAGCAGTACTTC
TRBD1 | TRBJ2-3 | TRBV7-9 | NA | CASRGQGTDTQYF | TGTGCCAGCAGGGGACAGGGAACAGATACGCAGTATTTT
TRBD2 | TRBJ2-7 | TRBV28 | NA | CASWGTIPVGGDEQYF | TGTGCCAGCTGGGGGACTATCCCTGTCGGCGGGGACGAGCAGTACTTC
NA | TRBJ1-1 | TRBV21-1 | NA | CASSNEAFF | TGTGCCAGCAGCAACGAAGCTTTCTTT
TRBD2 | TRBJ2-5 | TRBV5-4 | NA | CASSHGLAGLSRGETQYF | TGTGCCAGCAGCCATGGACTAGCGGGGCTCTCAAGGGGAGAGACCCAGTACTTC